These 27 T cell receptor beta chains share one sample of origin, sequenced in a study of CD8 T cells in ankylosing spondylitis (dated by TCRdb to between 2016 and 2019). Library construction relied on 5' RACE. TCRdb names Illumina HiSeq 2500 as the instrument used. The public reads were run again by TCRdb, first through fastp at Q25 and then through MiXCR, and only productive beta chains were kept. Records with the same CDR3 protein are collapsed into one entry carrying the most frequent genes and DNA. The sample data list 200,000 to 300,000 distinct CDR3 sequences, and roughly a quarter of these were observed just once. The ten largest clones take up over 0.55% of the sample. The source material was blood, either unsorted or a sorted T cell fraction (not recorded which). The receptor source for this set is a male donor with ankylosing spondylitis or in good health (not recorded which).

This clonotype was observed a handful of times. The genes are TRBV12-3 or TRBV12-4 and TRBJ2-6, with TRBD2 as a possible D gene (5 bases). The length of the CDR3 is 17 residues. Trimming left V 3 bases short and J 4 bases short, with 16 bases between. The CDR3 spells CASSLVGKTSGANVLTF. CDR3 DNA sequence: TGTGCCAGCAGTTTGGTCGGGAAAACGTCCGGGGCCAACGTCCTGACTTTC.

Worth noting for this clonotype: At one end the junction does not follow the germline gene, possibly because of a read error. DNA for the CDR3: TGTGCCATCAGTAACACGGACCGGGACAGCCTTACCTACGAGCAGTACTTC. It specifies CAISNTDRDSLTYEQYF. J is TRBJ2-7 and V is TRBV2; 7 nucleotides match TRBD1. This CDR3 has 17 amino acids. From germline, CDR1 is SNHLY and CDR2 FYNNEI.

The CDR3 spells CASSRSTGTYEQYF. CDR3 sequence (DNA): TGCGCCAGCAGCCGGTCGACAGGGACCTACGAGCAGTACTTC. J is TRBJ2-7 and V is TRBV5-1; 7 bases fit TRBD1. Trimming took 4 bases from V and 2 from J; bases not matched to a gene: 6. Germline CDR1 and CDR2: SGHRS and YFSETQ. This CDR3 is 14 amino acids long.

This clonotype showed up many times. The chain couples TRBV5-1 to TRBJ2-1, with D perhaps being TRBD1 or TRBD2 (5 bases each). The CDR3 covers 14 residues. Germline V gives CDR1 SGHRS, CDR2 YFSETQ. V shed 0 bases and J shed 7 bases, with 11 bases lying between them. CDR3 DNA sequence: TGCGCCAGCAGCTTGGGTGGGGGTTTGAATGAGCAGTTCTTC. It specifies CASSLGGGLNEQFF.

The table lists this clonotype with a few counts. The V gene is TRBV20-1, the J gene TRBJ1-1; D unclear. V lost 3 bases, J lost 0 bases, and 14 bases lay in between. The CDR3 length is 15 residues. CDR1 and CDR2 (germline): DFQATT, SNEGSKA (reference sequence). The CDR3 region is CSASKFGQMNTEAFF. In DNA, the CDR3 is TGCAGTGCTAGTAAGTTCGGGCAGATGAACACTGAAGCTTTCTTT.

As for this clonotype: This may come from a read error, since a much larger clone is one base off. The CDR3 is CSVEVGKGRSSYEQYF. The DNA for the CDR3 is TGCAGCGTTGAGGTCGGGAAGGGCAGGAGCTCCTACGAGCAGTACTTC. J is TRBJ2-7 and V is TRBV29-1; D is possibly TRBD2 (5 bases). This CDR3 contains 16 residues. Germline values: CDR1 SQVTM, CDR2 ANQGSEA. The V end was cut by 3 bases, the J end by 0 bases, with 18 bases between.

This chain connects TRBV20-1 to TRBJ2-5; 11 bases match TRBD2. With 3 bases clipped from V and 5 bases from J, the junction kept 8 bases outside the gene matches. The CDR3 runs 15 residues. Germline CDR1 is DFQATT and CDR2 is SNEGSKA (reference sequence). CDR3 loop: CSASALAGGGETQYF. The CDR3 nucleotides are TGCAGTGCTAGCGCTCTAGCGGGGGGAGGGGAGACCCAGTACTTC.

This sequence joins TRBV5-1 and TRBJ2-7; TRBD1 aligns across 7 bases. This CDR3 contains 14 residues. Germline V gene sequence: CDR1 SGHRS, CDR2 YFSETQ. The J segment lost 1 base and the V segment lost 3 bases, leaving 4 bases of the junction unmatched. CDR3: CASSSGQRSYEQYF. The CDR3 DNA follows: TGCGCCAGCAGCTCGGGACAGCGATCCTACGAGCAGTACTTC.

The V and J genes are TRBV10-3 and TRBJ1-2; D might be TRBD1 (6 bases). The germline gives CDR1 ENHRY, CDR2 SYGVKD. The CDR3 runs 15 residues. Between the trimmed V and J ends, which lost 2 bases and 3 bases, there was a span of 13 bases. CDR3 DNA sequence: TGTGCCATCAGTGAGAGATTAAGGGGGGACTATGGCTACACCTTC. Translated, it gives CAISERLRGDYGYTF.

The J gene is TRBJ2-1, the V gene TRBV2, with D perhaps being TRBD1 or TRBD2 (5 bases each). V was pared by 1 base and J by 2 bases, with 6 bases between. CDR1 is SNHLY and CDR2 is FYNNEI in the germline V gene. The CDR3 covers 14 residues. CDR3 nucleotides: TGTGCCAGCAGTGAAGGGGGACCCTACAATGAGCAGTTCTTC. Its translation: CASSEGGPYNEQFF.

This chain connects TRBV12-3 or TRBV12-4 to TRBJ1-5; D is ambiguous. The length of the CDR3 is 14 residues. The V gene lost 2 bases and the J gene lost 6 bases, with 11 bases spanning the gap. This CDR3 reads CASSLPPLGQPQHF. The CDR3 DNA is TGTGCCAGCAGTTTACCACCATTGGGTCAGCCCCAGCATTTT.

The genes are TRBV30 and TRBJ1-2; D possibly corresponds to TRBD1 (6 bases). Germline CDR1 GTSNPN, CDR2 SVGIG (reference sequence). V lost 3 bases and J 7 bases, leaving 21 bases between the germline ends. The CDR3 sequence is 15 residues long. The CDR3 bases are TGTGCCTGGAGCCCCGGGGGCTCGTTTACCGGTGGCTACACCTTC. Translated: CAWSPGGSFTGGYTF.

The V call is TRBV2, the J call TRBJ2-5; D is possibly TRBD1 or TRBD2 (6 bases each). The CDR3 consists of 16 residues. The V gene's germline CDR1 is SNHLY and CDR2 FYNNEI. V was pared by 5 bases and J by 1 base, with 17 bases between. The CDR3 here is CASSPRGRGLQETQYF. The DNA for the CDR3 is TGTGCCAGCAGTCCCAGAGGCAGGGGACTCCAAGAGACCCAGTACTTC.

The genes are TRBV20-1 and TRBJ2-3, with 9 positions matching TRBD1. The CDR3 sequence is 15 residues long. Germline values: CDR1 DFQATT, CDR2 SNEGSKA (reference sequence). With 6 bases clipped from V and 10 bases from J, the junction kept 17 bases outside the gene matches. CDR3 nucleotides: TGCAGTGCCGACTCGGGAGACAGGGGGGATGAGGCGCAGTATTTT. As protein: CSADSGDRGDEAQYF.

Many counts were recorded for this clonotype. The rearrangement joins TRBV20-1 to TRBJ1-2; D remains unclear. The CDR3 is 12 amino acids. V lost 2 bases to trimming and J lost 9 bases, with 13 bases between them. Germline lookup yields CDR1 DFQATT and CDR2 SNEGSKA (reference sequence). DNA of the CDR3: TGCAGTGCTAGAAAAGACGGGGAAAGCTACACCTTC. Translating gives CSARKDGESYTF.

This clonotype was detected only a few times. V and J are TRBV20-1 and TRBJ2-5; D may correspond to TRBD1 or TRBD2 (5 bases each). There are 15 residues in the CDR3. The V end was cut by 3 bases, the J end by 1 base, with 15 bases between. Germline V gene data show CDR1 as DFQATT and CDR2 as SNEGSKA (reference sequence). CDR3 region: CSASRGPYLQETQYF. The CDR3 nucleotides are TGCAGTGCTAGTCGGGGACCCTATCTCCAAGAGACCCAGTACTTC.

The gene calls are TRBV28 and TRBJ2-1, with D unclear. CDR3 length: 16 amino acids. Trimming left V 2 bases short and J 0 bases short, with 11 bases between. Germline CDR1 is MDHEN and CDR2 is SYDVKM. CDR3 residues: CASSLLDAYSYNEQFF. CDR3 bases: TGTGCCAGCAGTTTACTGGACGCCTACTCCTACAATGAGCAGTTCTTC.

The chain joins TRBV12-3 or TRBV12-4 to TRBJ2-3; no clear D gene. The CDR3 is 13 amino acids. Trimming removed 2 bases at V and 1 base at J, with 4 bases between. This chain's CDR3 is CASSLNRTDTQYF. The CDR3 bases are TGTGCCAGCAGTTTAAACCGCACAGATACGCAGTATTTT.

J is TRBJ2-7 and V is TRBV24-1, with a possible D match to TRBD2 (6 bases). Germline V gives CDR1 KGHDR, CDR2 SFDVKD. Trimming left V 3 bases short and J 5 bases short, with 13 bases between. The CDR3 consists of 14 residues. The CDR3 loop is CATSDAGTQHEQYF. Here the CDR3 DNA reads TGTGCCACCAGTGATGCCGGGACTCAACACGAGCAGTACTTC.

This clonotype showed up many times. V and J are TRBV12-3 or TRBV12-4 and TRBJ1-5; D might be TRBD1 (6 bases). The V gene lost 6 bases and the J gene lost 4 bases, with 16 bases spanning the gap. The CDR3 length is 15 residues. DNA of the CDR3: TGTGCCAGCAGGATGGGGGGGGGCGGAAATCAGCCCCAGCATTTT. This gives the protein CASRMGGGGNQPQHF.

This clonotype has at least ten counts. The rearrangement joins TRBV29-1 to TRBJ2-3; D is unclear. V was trimmed by 7 bases and J by 1 base, leaving 15 bases between them. The germline V gene encodes CDR1 SQVTM and CDR2 ANQGSEA. The length of the CDR3 is 14 residues. Here the CDR3 DNA reads TGCAGCGCTACGGCGGTTGAGCGCACAGATACGCAGTATTTT. Its protein is CSATAVERTDTQYF.

This clonotype was counted between two and nine times. J is TRBJ2-1 and V is TRBV24-1, with TRBD2 matching over 9 bases. The CDR3 is made up of 17 amino acids. J gave up 2 bases and V 3 bases, and 7 bases lay outside the gene matches. CDR1 is KGHDR and CDR2 is SFDVKD in the germline V gene. CDR3 in amino acids: CATSDPSGGSAYNEQFF. As DNA, the CDR3 is TGTGCCACCAGTGATCCCAGCGGGGGGTCCGCCTACAATGAGCAGTTCTTC.

This clonotype was picked up many times. V and J are TRBV19 and TRBJ2-5; D call uncertain. In germline, CDR1 is LNHDA, CDR2 SQIVND (reference sequence). The CDR3 length is 8 residues. The DNA for the CDR3 is TGTTGCGAAGAGACCCAGTACTTC. Encoded protein: CCEETQYF.

The CDR3 bases are TGTGCCAGCAGTGATAGGGGGCGAAAATATCAGCCCCAGCATTTT. Its translation is CASSDRGRKYQPQHF. The chain is built from TRBV2 and TRBJ1-5; 7 bases match TRBD1. Germline V gene sequence: CDR1 SNHLY, CDR2 FYNNEI. After removal of 3 bases from V and 5 bases from J, the junction contained 7 bases not matched to a gene. The length of the CDR3 is 15 residues.

The rearrangement uses TRBV24-1 and TRBJ2-7, with 10 bases fitting TRBD1. The CDR3 extends over 13 amino acids. Unmatched junction bases numbered 5, after V lost 9 bases and J lost 4 bases. Looked up from germline, CDR1 is KGHDR and CDR2 is SFDVKD. CDR3: CATGRTGGYEQYF. CDR3 coding DNA: TGTGCCACCGGACGGACAGGGGGATACGAGCAGTACTTC.

This clonotype was counted many times. V gene TRBV20-1 combines with J gene TRBJ2-5; tentative D call: TRBD2 (6 bases). The V and J ends lost 6 bases and 2 bases respectively, with 16 bases between them. Germline CDR1 reads DFQATT; CDR2 reads SNEGSKA (reference sequence). The CDR3 runs 14 residues. DNA of the CDR3: TGCAGTGCCCCCCCGGGACTGTTACAAGAGACCCAGTACTTC. This gives the protein CSAPPGLLQETQYF.

This clonotype was seen many times. The chain links TRBV3-1 to TRBJ1-2, with 8 nucleotides matching TRBD1. The J segment lost 7 bases and the V segment lost 2 bases, leaving 6 bases of the junction unmatched. The V gene's germline CDR1 is LGHDT and CDR2 YNNKEL (reference sequence). CDR3 length: 14 amino acids. The CDR3 here is CASSQPQGAPGYTF. As DNA, the CDR3 is TGTGCCAGCAGCCAACCTCAGGGGGCGCCTGGCTACACCTTC.